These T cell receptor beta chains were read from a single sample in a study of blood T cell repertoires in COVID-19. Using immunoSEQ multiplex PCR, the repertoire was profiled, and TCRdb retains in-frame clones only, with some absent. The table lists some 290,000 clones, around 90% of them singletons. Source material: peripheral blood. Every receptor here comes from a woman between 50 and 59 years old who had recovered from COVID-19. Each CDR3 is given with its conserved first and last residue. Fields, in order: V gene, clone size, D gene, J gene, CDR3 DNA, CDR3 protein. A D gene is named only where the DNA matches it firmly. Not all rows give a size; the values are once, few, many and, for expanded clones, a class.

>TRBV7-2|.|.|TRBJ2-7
TGTGCCAGCAGCTTAGCCGAGTCCTCCCCCTACGAGCAGTACTTC
CASSLAESSPYEQYF
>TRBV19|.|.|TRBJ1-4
TGTGCCAGTAGTAATTACAGATTGGGGAGTAATGAAAAACTGTTTTTT
CASSNYRLGSNEKLFF
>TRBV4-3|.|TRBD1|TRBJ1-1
TGCGCCAGCAGCTACAGGGGCGGGACTGAAGCTTTCTTT
CASSYRGGTEAFF
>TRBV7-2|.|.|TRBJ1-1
TGTGCCAGCAGGCACCCGGGGGACACTGAAGCTTTCTTT
CASRHPGDTEAFF
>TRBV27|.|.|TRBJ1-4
TGTGCCAGCAGTTTAGTACAGGGACTAGCGGAAAAACTGTTTTTT
CASSLVQGLAEKLFF
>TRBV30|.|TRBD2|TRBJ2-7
TGTGCCTTTCGACTAGCGGGGGGCTACGAGCAGTACTTC
CAFRLAGGYEQYF
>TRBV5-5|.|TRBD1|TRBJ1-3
TGTGCCAGCACCGACAGGGGATTATCTGGAAACACCATATATTTT
CASTDRGLSGNTIYF
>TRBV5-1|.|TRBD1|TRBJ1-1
TGCGCCAGCAGCTTGGGACAGGGGGTGAACACTGAAGCTTTCTTT
CASSLGQGVNTEAFF
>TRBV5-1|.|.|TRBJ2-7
TGCGCCAGCAGTACTAACTACGAGCAGTACTTC
CASSTNYEQYF
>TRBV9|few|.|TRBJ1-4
TGTGCCAGCAGCGTAGCAGGGAATGAAAAACTGTTTTTT
CASSVAGNEKLFF
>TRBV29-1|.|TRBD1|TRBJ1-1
TGCAGCGTAGGGACAGGGGGCAATGGTGGTGAAGCTTTCTTT
CSVGTGGNGGEAFF
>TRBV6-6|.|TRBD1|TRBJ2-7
TGTGCCAGCAGTTACCCCTCCCCGGGACAGGGCTACGAGCAGTACTTC
CASSYPSPGQGYEQYF
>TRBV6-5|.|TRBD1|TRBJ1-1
TGTGCCAGCAGTCGACAGGGGGGGATCACTGAAGCTTTCTTT
CASSRQGGITEAFF
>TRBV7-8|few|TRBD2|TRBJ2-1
TGTGCCAGCAGCCCCCCCCCGCGGGGGGGCTCCTACAATGAGCAGTTCTTC
CASSPPPRGGSYNEQFF
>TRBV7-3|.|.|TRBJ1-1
TGTGCCAGCAGCTTAAACAGGGTGAACACTGAAGCTTTCTTT
CASSLNRVNTEAFF
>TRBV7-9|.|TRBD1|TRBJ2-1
TGTGCCAGCATGGACAGGTTCATACACAATGAGCAGTTCTTC
CASMDRFIHNEQFF
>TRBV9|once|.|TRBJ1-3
TGTGCCAGCAGCGTAGGCAGGGGCTCTGGAAACACCATATATTTT
CASSVGRGSGNTIYF
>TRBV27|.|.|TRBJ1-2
TGTGCCAGCAGTTTATCTGCCAACAGGGACTATGGCTACACCTTC
CASSLSANRDYGYTF